The 27 T cell receptor beta chains listed next were all sequenced from one sample in a study of Ad26.COV2.S vaccination and SARS-CoV-2 variants (dated by TCRdb to the early 2020s). The method behind the library was the immunoSEQ multiplex PCR assay. TCRdb's version of the immuneACCESS table is confined to in-frame rearrangements and falls short of the full clone set. An unresolved V gene accounts for under half of the shortfall where checked; the remainder is of unknown origin. Within this sample are just over 350,000 clones, with about 85% of them counted one time only. The ten top clones hold 3.3% of the sample. Read against the paper, the sample's treatment or condition label means: some 20 received Ad26.COV2.S at low or high dose, single or two shots; 5 received placebo; per-sample allocation not given. For vaccine and placebo recipients, repertoires were sequenced using samples collected on day 63 after the first injection.

Sequenced material: peripheral blood, taken in a trial of Ad26.COV2.S vaccine versus placebo. These receptor sequences come from a person aged 18-60 years who received the Ad26.COV2.S COVID-19 vaccine or a placebo.

CDR3 coding DNA: TGCAGTGCTAGTCGGCAGGGTCGGAATCAGCCCCAGCATTTT. Amino acids: CSASRQGRNQPQHF. The gene calls are TRBV20-1 and TRBJ1-5, with D possibly being TRBD1 (5 bases). CDR3 length: 14 amino acids. From germline, CDR1 is DFQATT and CDR2 SNEGSKA (reference sequence). Trimming cost V 3 bases and J 4 bases, with 13 bases left between them.

V usage is TRBV10-3 and J usage is TRBJ1-2, with D uncertain. The CDR3 runs 13 residues. Germline V CDR1 and CDR2: ENHRY, SYGVKD. V was pared by 6 bases and J by 8 bases, with 16 bases between. The CDR3 protein is CAISPGNESGYTF. Written as DNA, the CDR3 is TGTGCCATCAGCCCGGGGAACGAATCGGGCTACACCTTC.

This clone was counted once. This chain joins TRBV7-2 and TRBJ2-4; tentative D call: TRBD1 (5 bases). Trimming left V 3 bases short and J 1 base short, with 13 bases between. The CDR3 has 16 amino acids. Germline loops: CDR1 SGHTA, CDR2 FQGNSA. In nucleotides, the CDR3 is TGTGCCAGCAGCTTGGTTAGGACACCGGCCAAAAACATTCAGTACTTC. Translated: CASSLVRTPAKNIQYF.

The chain recombines TRBV27 with TRBJ2-2; D is undetermined. V shed 6 bases and J shed 0 bases, with 8 bases lying between them. The CDR3 is 14 amino acids. Germline assignment: CDR1 MNHEY and CDR2 SMNVEV (reference sequence). The CDR3 is CASRSWANTGELFF. The DNA of the CDR3 is TGTGCCAGCAGATCTTGGGCGAACACCGGGGAGCTGTTTTTT.

The chain is built from TRBV6-6 and TRBJ1-2, with 10 bases identical to TRBD1. J lost 7 bases, V lost 6 bases, and 8 bases had no gene match. The CDR3 is 14 residues long. Per germline, CDR1 MNHNY and CDR2 SVGAGI (reference sequence). CDR3 coding DNA: TGTGCCAGCAGGGACTCGGACAGGGGGATTGGCTACACCTTC. Its translation: CASRDSDRGIGYTF.

The chain has TRBV6-5 and TRBJ2-7, with 7 bases aligning to TRBD1. This CDR3 has 13 amino acids. Losses at the gene ends were 4 bases for V and 5 bases for J; bases not matched to a gene: 5. The germline gives CDR1 MNHEY, CDR2 SVGAGI. The CDR3 region is CASSLGTANEQYF. In DNA form, the CDR3 reads TGTGCCAGCAGTTTAGGGACAGCCAACGAGCAGTACTTC.

The V and J genes are TRBV28 and TRBJ1-1, with D perhaps TRBD1 (5 bases). Germline assignment: CDR1 MDHEN and CDR2 SYDVKM. The CDR3 extends over 15 amino acids. Trimming pared 3 bases from V and 4 bases from J, leaving 15 bases between. CDR3 nucleotides: TGTGCCAGCAGTTTGGGAGGGGATTGGAGCACTGAAGCTTTCTTT. Its translation: CASSLGGDWSTEAFF.

J is TRBJ1-2 and V is TRBV2; D is uncertain. The CDR3 is made up of 14 amino acids. Trimming cost V 3 bases and J 2 bases, with 10 bases left between them. From germline, CDR1 is SNHLY and CDR2 FYNNEI. CDR3 protein: CASSERSGNYGYTF. The CDR3, as DNA: TGTGCCAGCAGTGAGCGTTCGGGGAACTATGGCTACACCTTC.

The count of this clone is one. The genes are TRBV10-3 and TRBJ2-7; D is possibly TRBD2 (7 bases). CDR3 length equals 17 residues. Germline-derived CDR1 and CDR2 are ENHRY and SYGVKD. V was cut by 9 bases and J by 0 bases, with 24 bases left in between. The CDR3 spells CAIATGGTGRSSYEQYF. In DNA, the CDR3 is TGTGCCATAGCGACGGGGGGAACAGGGAGGAGCTCCTACGAGCAGTACTTC.

The chain links TRBV18 to TRBJ2-5; TRBD2 agrees at 14 bases. There are 17 residues in the CDR3. V lost 5 bases and J lost 2; bases outside the gene matches: 7. Germline V gene sequence: CDR1 KGHSH, CDR2 LQKENI. The DNA of the CDR3 is TGTGCCAGCTCATCTTTCCGACTAGCGGGGGGGCAAGAGACCCAGTACTTC. Its protein product is CASSSFRLAGGQETQYF.

Points on this clone: Other nucleotide sequences from this sample produce the same CDR3. This chain joins TRBV14 and TRBJ2-7; D is tentatively TRBD1 or TRBD2 (5 bases each). CDR1 is SGHDN, CDR2 FVKESK, per germline. The CDR3 runs 13 residues. The V gene lost 0 bases and the J gene lost 4 bases, with 7 bases spanning the gap. CDR3 region: CASSQDWGYEQYF. The CDR3 DNA reads TGTGCCAGCAGCCAAGATTGGGGGTACGAGCAGTACTTC.

The chain carries TRBV19 and TRBJ2-2; no reliable D call. This CDR3 is 16 amino acids long. The germline gives CDR1 LNHDA, CDR2 SQIVND (reference sequence). V lost 10 bases and J 0 bases, leaving 18 bases between the germline ends. The CDR3 spells CATQTWQNTNTGELFF. DNA of the CDR3: TGTGCCACCCAAACATGGCAGAACACGAACACCGGGGAGCTGTTTTTT.

The V call is TRBV28, the J call TRBJ2-4; D possibly corresponds to TRBD2 (5 bases). Per germline, CDR1 MDHEN and CDR2 SYDVKM. V gave up 4 bases and J gave up 0 bases, with 7 bases separating them. The CDR3 is 14 residues long. In DNA form, the CDR3 reads TGTGCCAGCAGTTCGGGAATAGCCAAAAACATTCAGTACTTC. This translates into CASSSGIAKNIQYF.

V is TRBV4-1 and J is TRBJ1-4, with D possibly being TRBD1 (6 bases). Deletions cut 8 bases from V and 7 bases from J, with 17 bases between. The CDR3 sequence is 14 residues long. Germline values: CDR1 MGHRA, CDR2 YSYEKL. The CDR3 spells CASSSRGETEKLFF. The CDR3, as DNA: TGCGCCAGCTCCTCGAGGGGGGAGACTGAAAAACTGTTTTTT.

The rearrangement links TRBV27 to TRBJ2-1, with 8 nucleotides matching TRBD2. Germline V gene sequence: CDR1 MNHEY, CDR2 SMNVEV (reference sequence). V shed 8 bases, J shed 4 bases, and the junction held 7 bases outside the gene matches. The CDR3 runs 14 residues. The CDR3 is CASLPASGYNEQFF. CDR3 in DNA: TGTGCCAGCCTCCCGGCTAGCGGGTACAATGAGCAGTTCTTC.

The chain joins TRBV10-1 to TRBJ1-1; 7 nucleotides align to TRBD1. The CDR3 spans 15 residues. The trim removed 3 bases at V and 1 base at J, leaving 5 bases unmatched. Germline assignment: CDR1 WNHNN and CDR2 SYGVQD (reference sequence). The CDR3 DNA reads as TGCGCCAGCAGTGATACAGGGGCTGGGAACACTGAAGCTTTCTTT. It is translated as CASSDTGAGNTEAFF.

The V gene is TRBV28, the J gene TRBJ2-5; D is undetermined. The V gene's germline CDR1 is MDHEN and CDR2 SYDVKM. The CDR3 covers 11 residues. The V gene lost 5 bases and the J gene lost 5 bases, with 6 bases spanning the gap. The CDR3 region has the DNA TGTGCCAGCAGTACTCTCGAGACCCAGTACTTC. It encodes CASSTLETQYF.

This chain joins TRBV27 and TRBJ1-1; D is perhaps TRBD1 (5 bases). The ends were cut back, 6 bases at V and 4 bases at J, with 12 bases in the middle. The CDR3 extends over 13 amino acids. Germline V gene sequence: CDR1 MNHEY, CDR2 SMNVEV (reference sequence). The CDR3 region has the DNA TGTGCCAGCAGACTGGGGGGGGGCACTGAAGCTTTCTTT. Its protein product is CASRLGGGTEAFF.

This chain joins TRBV27 and TRBJ1-1, with D tentatively TRBD1 (6 bases). Germline-derived CDR1 and CDR2 are MNHEY and SMNVEV (reference sequence). The CDR3 is made up of 16 amino acids. Trimming pared 0 bases from V and 1 base from J, leaving 12 bases between. The CDR3 region is CASSLSLQGGNTEAFF. The CDR3 DNA sequence: TGTGCCAGCAGTTTATCTTTGCAAGGGGGGAACACTGAAGCTTTCTTT.

The CDR3 region is CASSAGQYEQYF. Here the CDR3 DNA reads TGCGCCAGCAGCGCGGGACAATACGAGCAGTACTTC. The chain recombines TRBV5-1 with TRBJ2-7, with D perhaps being TRBD1 or TRBD2 (6 bases each). The CDR3 spans 12 residues. Germline loops: CDR1 SGHRS, CDR2 YFSETQ. Trimming left V 4 bases short and J 4 bases short, with 9 bases between.

V gene TRBV27 combines with J gene TRBJ2-1, with D maybe TRBD2 (5 bases). V dropped 2 bases and J dropped 0 bases, with 8 bases sitting between them. The CDR3 is 15 amino acids. CDR1 is MNHEY, CDR2 SMNVEV, per germline (reference sequence). The DNA for the CDR3 is TGTGCCAGCAGTTTACAACTAGACTCCTACAATGAGCAGTTCTTC. Its protein is CASSLQLDSYNEQFF.

This sequence joins TRBV6-6 and TRBJ2-1; either TRBD1 or TRBD2 may fit D (5 bases each). The CDR3 sequence is 13 residues long. Germline CDR1 MNHNY, CDR2 SVGAGI (reference sequence). V lost 11 bases and J lost 6, with 17 bases in between. The CDR3 sequence is CAGERGGSNEQFF. DNA for the CDR3: TGTGCCGGGGAGAGGGGTGGGTCCAATGAGCAGTTCTTC.

J is TRBJ2-1 and V is TRBV28, with 7 bases fitting TRBD2. The CDR3 extends over 15 amino acids. V lost 3 bases to trimming and J lost 9 bases; unmatched junction nucleotides: 11. Germline-derived CDR1 and CDR2 are MDHEN and SYDVKM. CDR3 sequence: CASSLTGGRVGEQFF. The CDR3 DNA follows: TGTGCCAGCAGTTTGACTGGTGGGAGGGTTGGTGAGCAGTTCTTC.

The chain couples TRBV5-1 to TRBJ1-1, with 7 positions matching TRBD1. This CDR3 is 15 amino acids long. Germline loops: CDR1 SGHRS, CDR2 YFSETQ. After removal of 2 bases from V and 1 base from J, the junction contained 5 bases not matched to a gene. The CDR3 loop reads CASSLPGQKNTEAFF. The CDR3 DNA follows: TGCGCCAGCAGCTTACCGGGACAGAAGAACACTGAAGCTTTCTTT.

The gene calls are TRBV2 and TRBJ2-1, with 7 positions matching TRBD2. This CDR3 spans 16 amino acids. The V and J ends lost 5 bases and 0 bases, in that order; junction bases with no gene match: 7. The germline V gene encodes CDR1 SNHLY and CDR2 FYNNEI. CDR3 sequence reads: CASSSLASSSYNEQFF. The CDR3 DNA is TGTGCCAGCAGTTCACTAGCGTCGAGCTCCTACAATGAGCAGTTCTTC.

V is TRBV7-8 and J is TRBJ2-3, with 10 bases matching TRBD1. Germline-derived CDR1 and CDR2 are SGHVS and FQNEAQ. Trimming removed 0 bases from V and 2 bases from J; junction bases left unmatched: 8. The CDR3 extends over 18 amino acids. The CDR3 DNA sequence: TGTGCCAGCAGCTTAGCGGTGGGACAGGGGCCCTACACAGATACGCAGTATTTT. This sequence encodes CASSLAVGQGPYTDTQYF.

The chain recombines TRBV24-1 with TRBJ2-3; 9 bases map to TRBD2. Germline CDR1 is KGHDR and CDR2 is SFDVKD. J gave up 0 bases and V 4 bases, and 4 bases lay outside the gene matches. The CDR3 covers 16 residues. The CDR3, as DNA: TGTGCCACCAGTGAGCTAGCGGGGCCTAGCACAGATACGCAGTATTTT. Amino acid sequence: CATSELAGPSTDTQYF.